This TCR beta chain is from a study of cytomegalovirus exposure and HLA in healthy donors. Findings of the study overall: In a later analysis, CMV-associated beta chains were mostly HLA-associated, it appeared.

The study ran its PCR with 60 Vbeta and 13 Jbeta primers. Sequencing used immunoSEQ multiplex PCR; TCRdb keeps in-frame clones, though not all of them. Here the sample table reports around 160,000 clones. Comment on this clone: The antigen is unknown.

Germline CDR1 SGHAT, CDR2 FQNNGV. The CDR3 spans 13 residues. V lost 0 bases, J lost 6 bases, and 9 bases lay in between. The sample was PBMCs. V and J are TRBV11-2 and TRBJ2-7; TRBD2 might be the D (5 bases). The TCR comes from a woman in her fifties or sixties in good health and CMV-seronegative. CDR3 loop: CASSLERGSEQYF. For the CDR3, the DNA is TGTGCCAGCAGCTTAGAACGAGGGTCCGAGCAGTACTTC.